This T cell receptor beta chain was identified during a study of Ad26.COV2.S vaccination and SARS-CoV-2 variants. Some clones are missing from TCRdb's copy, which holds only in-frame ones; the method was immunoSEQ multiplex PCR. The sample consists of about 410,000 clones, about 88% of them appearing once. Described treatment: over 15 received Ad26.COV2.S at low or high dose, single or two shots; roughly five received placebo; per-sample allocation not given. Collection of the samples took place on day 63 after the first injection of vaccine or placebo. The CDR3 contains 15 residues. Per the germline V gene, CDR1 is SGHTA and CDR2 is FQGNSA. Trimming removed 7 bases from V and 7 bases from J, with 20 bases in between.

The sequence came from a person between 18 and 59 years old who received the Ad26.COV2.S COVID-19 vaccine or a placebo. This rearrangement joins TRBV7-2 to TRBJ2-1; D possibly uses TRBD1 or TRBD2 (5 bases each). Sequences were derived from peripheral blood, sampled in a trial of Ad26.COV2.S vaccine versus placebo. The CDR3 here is CASTPLGQGVNEQFF. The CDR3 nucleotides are TGTGCCAGCACCCCCCTAGGGCAGGGAGTGAATGAGCAGTTCTTC. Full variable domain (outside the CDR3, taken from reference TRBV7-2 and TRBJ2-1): GAGVSQSPSNKVTEKGKDVELRCDPISGHTALYWYRQSLGQGLEFLIYFQGNSAPDKSGLPSDRFSAERTGGSVSTLTIQRTQQEDSAVYLCASTPLGQGVNEQFFGPGTRLTVL.